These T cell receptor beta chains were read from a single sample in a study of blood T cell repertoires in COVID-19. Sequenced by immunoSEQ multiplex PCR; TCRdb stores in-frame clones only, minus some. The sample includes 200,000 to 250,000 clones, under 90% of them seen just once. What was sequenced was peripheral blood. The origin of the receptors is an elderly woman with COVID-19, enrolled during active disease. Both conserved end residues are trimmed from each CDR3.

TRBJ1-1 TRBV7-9 ARPLVQDRVSTEAF
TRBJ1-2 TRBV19 ASSINGSPYYGYT
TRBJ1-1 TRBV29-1 SVEEGPRAAF
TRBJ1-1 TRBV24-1 ATSGGGLNTEAF
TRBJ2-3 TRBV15 ATSVGAADTQY
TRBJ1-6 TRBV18 ASSPGPLSSYNSPLH
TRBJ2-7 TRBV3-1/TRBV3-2 ASSHLNYEQY
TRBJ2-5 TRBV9 ASSVGLGGQETQY
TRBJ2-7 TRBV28 ASRSPGQGPLEQY
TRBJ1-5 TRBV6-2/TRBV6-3 ASSYSTVNSNQPQH
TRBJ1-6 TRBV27 ASSQYRDSPLH
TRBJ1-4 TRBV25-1 ASSPNEKLF
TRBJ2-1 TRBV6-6 ASSRAPRGGTGDNEQF
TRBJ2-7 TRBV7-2 ASSLGTGSEQY
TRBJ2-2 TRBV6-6 ATKGTDQPPGELF
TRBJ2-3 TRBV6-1 ASSEGAGDGADTQY
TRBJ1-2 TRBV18 ASSSRWGTGGPFNYGYT
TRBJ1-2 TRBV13 ASSPRQGNNYGYT
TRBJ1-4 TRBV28 ASRVGANEKLF
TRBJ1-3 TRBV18 ASSPGTIPSGNTIY
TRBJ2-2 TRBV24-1 ATSDLRAGSLNTGELF
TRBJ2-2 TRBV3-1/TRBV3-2 ASSHLGGSSTGELF
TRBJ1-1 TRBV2 ASSENGDTEAF
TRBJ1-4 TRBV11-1 ASSRWAPGTSEKLF
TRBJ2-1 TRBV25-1 ASVSGREQF
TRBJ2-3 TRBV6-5 ASKSAGAARGTQY
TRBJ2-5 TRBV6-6 ASSYSRETQY
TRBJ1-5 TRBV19 ASSIMYSNQPQH
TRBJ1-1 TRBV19 ASSSDSRGTEAF
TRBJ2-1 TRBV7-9 ASSLEVGGFWNEQF
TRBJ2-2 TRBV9 ASSREGGELF
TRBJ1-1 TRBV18 ASSQLEGDTEAF
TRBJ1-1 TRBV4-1 ASSQEARKRGNTEAF
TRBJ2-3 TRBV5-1 ASSEGQGRADTQY
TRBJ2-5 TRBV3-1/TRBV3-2 ASSPRGSGDAQY
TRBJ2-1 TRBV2 ASRPTSGGYNEQF
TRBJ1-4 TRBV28 ASSYPSPATNEKLF
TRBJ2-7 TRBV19 ASSWTGGDEQY
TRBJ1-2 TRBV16 ASSQGAYNYGYT
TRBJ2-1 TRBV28 ASKAGTSINEQF
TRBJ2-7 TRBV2 ASSKRSTSISYEQY
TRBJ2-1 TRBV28 ASRPPSGSFYNEQF
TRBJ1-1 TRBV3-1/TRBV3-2 ASSQRQGYTEAF
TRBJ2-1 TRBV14 ASSPWAGSGVYEQF
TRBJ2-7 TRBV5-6 ASSWREAGDYEQY
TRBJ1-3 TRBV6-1 ASSESGGLGNTIY
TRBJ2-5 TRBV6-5 ATTGTGGRQETQY
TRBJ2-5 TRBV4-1 ASSQDPGEETQY
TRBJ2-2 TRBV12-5 ASSGRGGTGELF
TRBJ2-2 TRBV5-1 ASSLAGLANTGELF
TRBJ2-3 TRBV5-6 ASSPRLVRDTQY
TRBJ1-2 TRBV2 ASSEVSEDYGYT
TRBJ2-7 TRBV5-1 ASSLAQRGYEQY
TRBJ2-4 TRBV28 ASSSGTTKNIQY